The rows below give T cell receptor beta chains drawn from one sample of a study of naive CD8 T cells in extremely preterm neonates. Method: immunoSEQ multiplex PCR; TCRdb's copy keeps in-frame clones and lacks some. The sample lists fewer than 6,500 clones; 95% to 98% were seen once. Material for sequencing was naive CD8+ T cells from blood. Every receptor here comes from a human donor in good health. Each CDR3 is given with its conserved first and last residue. D genes are given only for firm matches. Clone size is shown for a subset of rows, as once, few, many or a class of expanded clone.

J: TRBJ1-2
V: TRBV15
D: -
size: -
DNA: TGTGCCACCAGCAGAGATTGGGAAGGGAGTGGTAAGGGCTACACCTTC
CDR3: CATSRDWEGSGKGYTF

J: TRBJ2-2
V: TRBV6-5
D: -
size: -
DNA: TGTGCCAGCAGTCGACTCCGGGGAAAGGCCGGGGAGCTGTTTTTT
CDR3: CASSRLRGKAGELFF

J: TRBJ2-2
V: TRBV4-1
D: TRBD2
size: -
DNA: TGCGCCAGCAGCCACCCACTTGGACTAGCGGGAGGCCAGAACACCGGGGAGCTGTTTTTT
CDR3: CASSHPLGLAGGQNTGELFF

J: TRBJ2-7
V: TRBV30
D: -
size: -
DNA: TGTGCCTGGAGTGGACGGGAAAGCTCCTACGAGCAGTACTTC
CDR3: CAWSGRESSYEQYF

J: TRBJ2-3
V: TRBV27
D: -
size: -
DNA: TGTGCCAGCGGGAGGACAGATACGCAGTATTTT
CDR3: CASGRTDTQYF

J: TRBJ1-1
V: TRBV7-9
D: -
size: -
DNA: TGTGCCAGCAGAGGTCGGAGCACTGAAGCTTTCTTT
CDR3: CASRGRSTEAFF

J: TRBJ2-1
V: TRBV6-5
D: TRBD2
size: -
DNA: TGTGCCAGCAGCCCCACTAGCGGGTTCTACAATGAGCAGTTCTTC
CDR3: CASSPTSGFYNEQFF

J: TRBJ1-1
V: TRBV27
D: TRBD1
size: -
DNA: TGTGCCAGCGCCGGGACAGGGGGACGGAGTGAAGGAGACACTGAAGCTTTCTTT
CDR3: CASAGTGGRSEGDTEAFF

J: TRBJ2-7
V: TRBV9
D: -
size: -
DNA: TGTGCCAGCAGCGTATTAGGGGCCGCGGACGAGCAGTACTTC
CDR3: CASSVLGAADEQYF

J: TRBJ1-1
V: TRBV5-4
D: TRBD1
size: once
DNA: TGTGCCAGCAGCTTTGGGATGGACAGGCGGGACACTGAGGCTTTCTTT
CDR3: CASSFGMDRRDTEAFF

J: TRBJ2-5
V: TRBV7-2
D: -
size: -
DNA: TGTGCCAGCAGCTTAGTCGAGGGAATTGTATGGGAGACCCAGTACTTC
CDR3: CASSLVEGIVWETQYF

J: TRBJ1-1
V: TRBV28
D: -
size: few
DNA: TGTGCCAGCAGTTCTGAGGATGACACTGAAGCTTTCTTT
CDR3: CASSSEDDTEAFF

J: TRBJ1-5
V: TRBV4-1
D: TRBD1
size: -
DNA: TGCGCCAGCAGCCAAGAACTCCAGGGGGGCAGCAATCAGCCCCAGCATTTT
CDR3: CASSQELQGGSNQPQHF

J: TRBJ1-1
V: TRBV25-1
D: -
size: -
DNA: TGTGCCAGCAGTGACTTTGGGCCTGGCAGGGGTGAAGCTTTCTTT
CDR3: CASSDFGPGRGEAFF

J: TRBJ1-5
V: TRBV30
D: -
size: -
DNA: TGTGCCTGGGAAGCCCCGACAGGAGTAAATCAGCCCCAGCATTTT
CDR3: CAWEAPTGVNQPQHF

J: TRBJ1-4
V: TRBV28
D: TRBD1
size: -
DNA: TGTGCCAGCAGTTTATTCACGCACAGGGGGGATGCAACTAATGAAAAACTGTTTTTT
CDR3: CASSLFTHRGDATNEKLFF

J: TRBJ2-7
V: TRBV29-1
D: -
size: -
DNA: TGCAGCGTTGTTTTACAGGCCTACGAGCAGTACTTC
CDR3: CSVVLQAYEQYF

J: TRBJ2-6
V: TRBV29-1
D: TRBD1
size: -
DNA: TGCAGCGTTGTATTCCGAGGACAGGTCCCCTCTGGGGCCAACGTCCTGACTTTC
CDR3: CSVVFRGQVPSGANVLTF

J: TRBJ1-3
V: TRBV28
D: -
size: -
DNA: TGTGCCAGCAGTAAAAGACAGTCAACCTCCGGAAACACCATATATTTT
CDR3: CASSKRQSTSGNTIYF

J: TRBJ2-5
V: TRBV19
D: -
size: -
DNA: TGTGCCAGTCGGTCCCAAGAGACCCAGTACTTC
CDR3: CASRSQETQYF

J: TRBJ2-7
V: TRBV28
D: -
size: -
DNA: TGTGCCAGCAGCCCGGGACAACCCTACGAGCAGTACTTC
CDR3: CASSPGQPYEQYF

J: TRBJ2-7
V: TRBV7-2
D: TRBD2
size: -
DNA: TGTGCCAGCAGCTTAGAGGGGGGACTAGCTTACGAGCAGTACTTC
CDR3: CASSLEGGLAYEQYF

J: TRBJ1-2
V: TRBV9
D: -
size: -
DNA: TGTGCCAGCAAACTTTCTGGTAGGGGGAACTATGGCTACACCTTC
CDR3: CASKLSGRGNYGYTF

J: TRBJ2-7
V: TRBV18
D: -
size: -
DNA: TGTGCCAGCTCGCTCCGACACGGTGGCAGGGAATCGCTCCACGAGCAGTACTTC
CDR3: CASSLRHGGRESLHEQYF

J: TRBJ1-4
V: TRBV5-1
D: -
size: -
DNA: TGCGCCAGCAGCTTGGAGGGGGCAACTAATGAAAAACTGTTTTTT
CDR3: CASSLEGATNEKLFF

J: TRBJ2-1
V: TRBV27
D: -
size: -
DNA: TGTGCCAGCAGTTTGGCGGACAGACCGTGGTTCTTC
CDR3: CASSLADRPWFF

J: TRBJ2-7
V: TRBV7-9
D: -
size: -
DNA: TGTGCCAGCAGCTCGGGACATCCTTCCTACGAGCAGTACTTC
CDR3: CASSSGHPSYEQYF

J: TRBJ1-2
V: TRBV30
D: -
size: -
DNA: TGTGCCTGGAGTCCGCCAGGGTTAGGGGGCTACACCTTC
CDR3: CAWSPPGLGGYTF

J: TRBJ2-1
V: TRBV7-3
D: -
size: -
DNA: TGTGCCAGCAGCTTAGGAGGGGGGGCCATGGGTGAGCAGTTCTTC
CDR3: CASSLGGGAMGEQFF

J: TRBJ1-2
V: TRBV28
D: TRBD1
size: -
DNA: TGTGCCAGCAGTTCCCCATGGACAGGCAACTATGGCTACACCTTC
CDR3: CASSSPWTGNYGYTF

J: TRBJ2-5
V: TRBV4-1
D: TRBD1
size: -
DNA: TGCGCCAGCAGCCACCCGGACAGGGCTGTGGAGACCCAGTACTTC
CDR3: CASSHPDRAVETQYF

J: TRBJ1-5
V: TRBV27
D: -
size: -
DNA: TGTGCCAGCAGTCACTCTACGGATCAGCCCCAGCATTTT
CDR3: CASSHSTDQPQHF

J: TRBJ1-2
V: TRBV19
D: TRBD1
size: -
DNA: TGTGCCAGTAGTATAGCAGGGGGTAGTGGCTACACCTTC
CDR3: CASSIAGGSGYTF

J: TRBJ2-7
V: TRBV7-9
D: TRBD1
size: -
DNA: TGTGCCAGCAGCCCACCGGACAGGGGATCCTACGAGCAGTACTTC
CDR3: CASSPPDRGSYEQYF

J: TRBJ1-5
V: TRBV28
D: -
size: -
DNA: TGTGCCAGCAGTAATGCAGGGGGCAATCAGCCCCAGCATTTT
CDR3: CASSNAGGNQPQHF

J: TRBJ1-5
V: TRBV5-6
D: -
size: -
DNA: TGTGCCAGCAGCTTGCAAACGGGAATCCAGCCCCAGCATTTT
CDR3: CASSLQTGIQPQHF

J: TRBJ1-2
V: TRBV5-1
D: -
size: -
DNA: TGCGCCAGCAGCTTAACAGGATTTGTGAGCTATGGCTACACCTTC
CDR3: CASSLTGFVSYGYTF

J: TRBJ2-2
V: TRBV5-6
D: -
size: -
DNA: TGTGCCAGCAGCTTGGCGGGATGGGGCACCGGGGAGCTGTTTTTT
CDR3: CASSLAGWGTGELFF

J: TRBJ2-3
V: TRBV11-2
D: -
size: -
DNA: TGTGCCAGCAGCTTTCTGAGGGGCGGGAACACAGATACGCAGTATTTT
CDR3: CASSFLRGGNTDTQYF

J: TRBJ2-7
V: TRBV7-8
D: -
size: -
DNA: TGTGCCAGCAGCGGAGGACGGGGGGCGACGGCCTCCGAGCAGTACTTC
CDR3: CASSGGRGATASEQYF

J: TRBJ2-1
V: TRBV10-1
D: TRBD2
size: -
DNA: TGCGCCAGCAGTGAGCTTGTCGGGACTAGCGGGGACAATGAGCAGTTCTTC
CDR3: CASSELVGTSGDNEQFF

J: TRBJ1-2
V: TRBV9
D: TRBD1
size: -
DNA: TGTGCCAGCAGCTTGACCGGGACAGGGGACTATGGCTACACCTTC
CDR3: CASSLTGTGDYGYTF

J: TRBJ1-1
V: TRBV29-1
D: -
size: -
DNA: TGCAGCGTTGACCTGGACAGCTCTAACACTGAAGCTTTCTTT
CDR3: CSVDLDSSNTEAFF

J: TRBJ2-3
V: TRBV7-9
D: -
size: -
DNA: TGTGCCAGCAGCCACGGGATTTATAGCACAGATACGCAGTATTTT
CDR3: CASSHGIYSTDTQYF

J: TRBJ2-7
V: TRBV27
D: TRBD2
size: -
DNA: TGTGCCAGCAGTTTGCTTACTAGCGGGATCGAGCAGTACTTC
CDR3: CASSLLTSGIEQYF

J: TRBJ2-1
V: TRBV6-1
D: TRBD2
size: -
DNA: TGTGCCAGCAGTCCGAGGGAGGGGCACAATGAGCAGTTCTTC
CDR3: CASSPREGHNEQFF

J: TRBJ1-4
V: TRBV4-1
D: TRBD1
size: -
DNA: TGCGCCAGCAGCCAAGCCACCGGGACAGGGGACGAAAAACTGTTTTTT
CDR3: CASSQATGTGDEKLFF

J: TRBJ2-3
V: TRBV16
D: TRBD2
size: -
DNA: TGTGCCAGCAGCCAATTTGGCGGGAGAAGAGATACGCAGTATTTT
CDR3: CASSQFGGRRDTQYF

J: TRBJ2-7
V: TRBV9
D: TRBD2
size: -
DNA: TGTGCCAGCAGCGGGACTAGCGGGAGAGACGAGCAGTACTTC
CDR3: CASSGTSGRDEQYF

J: TRBJ2-7
V: TRBV6-1
D: -
size: -
DNA: TGTGCCGTTAAAGGAGGGACCAGCTACGAGCAGTACTTC
CDR3: CAVKGGTSYEQYF

J: TRBJ2-3
V: TRBV5-6
D: -
size: -
DNA: TGTGCCAGCAGCTTAGGGCGGCGGGGCAGCACAGATACGCAGTATTTT
CDR3: CASSLGRRGSTDTQYF

J: TRBJ1-2
V: TRBV21-1
D: -
size: -
DNA: TGTGCCAGCAGCAAATTTAGAAGGACAGGGCGTTCCTATGGCTACACCTTC
CDR3: CASSKFRRTGRSYGYTF

J: TRBJ2-7
V: TRBV27
D: -
size: -
DNA: TGTGCCAGCAGTTTACGGGGAGGAGAGCAGTACTTC
CDR3: CASSLRGGEQYF